These 2 T cell receptor beta chains share one sample of origin, sequenced in a study of T cell responses to AZD1222 COVID-19 vaccine. TCRdb's copy holds only in-frame clones and misses some; the assay was immunoSEQ multiplex PCR. Seen here are 86,000 or so clones, around nine tenths observed once, and the top ten hold approximately 2%. The sample consisted of peripheral blood, taken on day 0 of AZD1222 vaccination. The receptor source for this set is an adult in good health.

The chain is built from TRBV2 and TRBJ1-5; 8 bases are a match to TRBD1. The junction had 15 bases not matched to a gene; V was cut back by 8 bases and J by 3 bases. The CDR3 is 17 residues long. Germline V gives CDR1 SNHLY, CDR2 FYNNEI. The chain's CDR3 is CASGQLATGVFNQPQHF. CDR3 DNA sequence: TGTGCCAGCGGACAGCTTGCGACAGGGGTGTTCAATCAGCCCCAGCATTTT.

The chain has TRBV18 and TRBJ2-7; TRBD1 aligns across 8 bases. This CDR3 is 17 amino acids long. Germline CDR1 KGHSH, CDR2 LQKENI. Losses at the gene ends were 2 bases for V and 3 bases for J; bases not matched to a gene: 12. The chain's CDR3 is CASSPSGDRRRGYEQYF. In DNA, the CDR3 is TGTGCCAGCTCACCATCGGGGGACAGGCGACGAGGCTACGAGCAGTACTTC.